These 28 T cell receptor beta chains came from one sample sequenced in a study of radiation and T cells in renal cell carcinoma. Assay used: immunoSEQ multiplex PCR; TCRdb lists only in-frame clones, some missing. The profile shows about 91,000 clones, 82% of them singletons. Time point noted: baseline pretreatment blood. The treatment was: 15 Gy SBRT to primary tumor, nephrectomy 4 weeks later. The input for sequencing was blood, taken from a patient whose treatment included radiotherapy and nephrectomy. These receptors all come from a man aged 55 to 69 with renal cell carcinoma.

The V and J genes are TRBV6-5 and TRBJ2-2; 11 nucleotides line up with TRBD2. V lost 4 bases, J lost 4 bases, and 2 bases stayed unmatched. Germline V CDR1 and CDR2: MNHEY, SVGAGI. The CDR3 has 15 amino acids. The CDR3 spells CASSLAGGITGELFF. The CDR3 DNA follows: TGTGCCAGCAGTTTAGCGGGAGGGATCACCGGGGAGCTGTTTTTT.

V and J are TRBV28 and TRBJ1-1, with TRBD1 matching over 7 bases. V gave up 3 bases and J gave up 8 bases; unmatched junction bases: 0. CDR1 is MDHEN and CDR2 is SYDVKM in the germline V gene. There are 11 residues in the CDR3. The CDR3 is CASSLTGEAFF. The CDR3 DNA reads as TGTGCCAGCAGTTTGACAGGGGAAGCTTTCTTT. Drawing the rest from reference TRBV28 and TRBJ1-1, the complete variable domain is DVKVTQSSRYLVKRTGEKVFLECVQDMDHENMFWYRQDPGLGLRLIYFSYDVKMKEKGDIPEGYSVSREKKERFSLILESASTNQTSMYLCASSLTGEAFFGQGTRLTVV.

The chain employs TRBV6-5 and TRBJ2-3; D ambiguous. Trimming shortened V by 0 bases and J by 1 base, and 8 bases separated the two germline ends. The CDR3 has 15 amino acids. The germline CDR1 and CDR2 sequences are MNHEY and SVGAGI. CDR3 bases: TGTGCCAGCAGTTACTCGGGCCGGCGCACAGATACGCAGTATTTT. Its translation: CASSYSGRRTDTQYF.

The J gene is TRBJ2-2, the V gene TRBV6-5; D remains ambiguous. The V and J ends lost 0 bases and 1 base respectively, with 3 bases between them. In germline, CDR1 is MNHEY, CDR2 SVGAGI. This CDR3 contains 14 residues. The CDR3: CASSYSQNTGELFF. The CDR3 DNA reads as TGTGCCAGCAGTTACTCCCAGAACACCGGGGAGCTGTTTTTT.

This clone is classed as medium-sized (0.01 to 0.1%). V and J are TRBV4-2 and TRBJ1-1, with 7 bases lining up with TRBD1. Germline CDR1 and CDR2: LGHNA and YNFKEQ. The CDR3 is made up of 14 amino acids. V lost 4 bases, J lost 6 bases, and 8 bases stayed unmatched. The CDR3 DNA sequence: TGTGCCAGCAGCCGCACAACAGGGGAGCCTGAAGCTTTCTTT. Its protein is CASSRTTGEPEAFF.

This chain uses TRBV14 with TRBJ1-2; weak D call: TRBD1 (6 bases). Germline lookup yields CDR1 SGHDN and CDR2 FVKESK. The CDR3 spans 17 residues. Trimming shortened V by 4 bases and J by 5 bases, and 23 bases separated the two germline ends. CDR3 residues: CASSREGGTWGGYGYTF. The CDR3 nucleotides read TGTGCCAGCAGCCGGGAAGGGGGGACCTGGGGCGGATATGGCTACACCTTC.

The chain is built from TRBV27 and TRBJ2-3, with 8 bases identical to TRBD1. The CDR3 is made up of 16 amino acids. The germline CDR1 and CDR2 sequences are MNHEY and SMNVEV (reference sequence). Trimming at V came to 6 bases and at J to 1 base, leaving 9 bases not matched to a gene. In nucleotides, the CDR3 is TGTGCCAGCAGAATCACAGGGGGGTTCGGCACAGATACGCAGTATTTT. Protein: CASRITGGFGTDTQYF.

The chain couples TRBV23-1 to TRBJ2-3; 7 bases fit TRBD1. TRBV23-1 is known as an ORF, though its function is uncertain. The CDR3 covers 16 residues. V was pared by 1 base and J by 5 bases, with 9 bases of the junction left unmatched. The CDR3 here is CASSQLQGPVRDTQYF. DNA of the CDR3: TGCGCCAGCAGTCAATTACAGGGGCCAGTGAGAGATACGCAGTATTTT.

The genes are TRBV5-1 and TRBJ2-7; the D gene is possibly TRBD2 (6 bases). Between the trimmed V and J ends, which lost 2 bases and 3 bases, there was a span of 15 bases. Germline lookup yields CDR1 SGHRS and CDR2 YFSETQ. The CDR3 extends over 15 amino acids. In nucleotides, the CDR3 is TGCGCCAGCAGCTTCGGTAGCGGTCACCTCTACGAGCAGTACTTC. Amino acids: CASSFGSGHLYEQYF.

This clone was observed a few times. The rearrangement uses TRBV18 and TRBJ2-7; the match to TRBD2 covers 7 bases. From germline, CDR1 is KGHSH and CDR2 LQKENI. The CDR3 totals 13 residues. J was trimmed by 2 bases and V by 3 bases; bases with no gene match: 1. This CDR3 is CASSPAGAYEQYF. In nucleotides, the CDR3 is TGTGCCAGCTCACCTGCGGGAGCCTACGAGCAGTACTTC.

The chain carries TRBV14 and TRBJ2-1; D is possibly TRBD1 (5 bases). The CDR3 covers 14 residues. Germline CDR1 and CDR2: SGHDN and FVKESK. V lost 4 bases to trimming and J lost 3 bases, with 10 bases between them. The CDR3 loop is CASSLSGRYNEQFF. CDR3 sequence (DNA): TGTGCCAGCAGCCTTTCAGGGCGCTACAATGAGCAGTTCTTC.

This clone was counted a few times. This chain links TRBV4-1 with TRBJ2-1; 10 bases map to TRBD2. This CDR3 has 15 residues. Unmatched junction bases numbered 4, after V lost 1 base and J lost 7 bases. CDR1 MGHRA and CDR2 YSYEKL come from the germline V gene. This CDR3 is CASSQAASGRNEQFF. As DNA, the CDR3 is TGCGCCAGCAGCCAAGCAGCTAGCGGGAGAAATGAGCAGTTCTTC.

The chain recombines TRBV30 with TRBJ2-7; the match to TRBD2 covers 10 bases. V was pared by 0 bases and J by 3 bases, with 2 bases of the junction left unmatched. Looked up from germline, CDR1 is GTSNPN and CDR2 is SVGIG (reference sequence). The CDR3 is 14 residues long. CDR3 bases: TGTGCCTGGAGTGTCGCTAGCGGGAGCTACGAGCAGTACTTC. Translation: CAWSVASGSYEQYF.

The chain carries TRBV6-6 and TRBJ2-3; TRBD2 agrees at 12 bases. This CDR3 has 15 residues. The V and J ends lost 6 bases and 2 bases, in that order; junction bases with no gene match: 3. Germline lookup yields CDR1 MNHNY and CDR2 SVGAGI (reference sequence). The CDR3 region is CASSPSGRATDTQYF. The CDR3 DNA reads as TGTGCCAGCAGCCCTAGCGGGAGGGCCACAGATACGCAGTATTTT.

This clone came up a few times. The chain is built from TRBV7-9 and TRBJ2-4; D possibly corresponds to TRBD2 (6 bases). Per the germline V gene, CDR1 is SEHNR and CDR2 is FQNEAQ (reference sequence). CDR3 length: 15 residues. The V end lost 8 bases, the J end lost 6 bases, and 20 bases lay between the germline ends. The CDR3 DNA is TGTGCCAGCCACAAGTTAGGGGAGGAGGGAAACATTCAGTACTTC. Its translation: CASHKLGEEGNIQYF.

The rearrangement uses TRBV11-3 and TRBJ2-5; tentative D call: TRBD2 (5 bases). This CDR3 is built from 15 residues. Germline CDR1 reads SGHNT; CDR2 reads YENEEA. Trimming took 5 bases from V and 3 from J, leaving 16 bases between them. As DNA, the CDR3 is TGTGCCAGCAGCATGGGGAGAGGCCACGAAGAGACCCAGTACTTC. Its protein product is CASSMGRGHEETQYF.

The chain joins TRBV10-1 to TRBJ2-6; D might be TRBD1 or TRBD2, each matching 5 bases. Germline V gene lookup returns CDR1 WNHNN and CDR2 SYGVQD (reference sequence). The germline V and J ends were trimmed by 3 bases and 2 bases, with 11 bases remaining between them. The CDR3 length is 16 residues. The CDR3 protein is CASSEDWGTGANVLTF. The CDR3 DNA sequence: TGCGCCAGCAGTGAAGATTGGGGGACTGGGGCCAACGTCCTGACTTTC.

The chain has TRBV19 and TRBJ1-2; tentatively, D is TRBD1 (6 bases). In germline, CDR1 is LNHDA, CDR2 SQIVND (reference sequence). This CDR3 comprises 16 residues. The ends were cut back, 5 bases at V and 0 bases at J, with 16 bases in the middle. The DNA for the CDR3 is TGTGCCAGTAGTCCCCAAAGCGGGGGGCCTAACTATGGCTACACCTTC. Its translation is CASSPQSGGPNYGYTF.

CDR3 DNA: TGTGCCAGCAGTCCGTCCGGGACAGGGGCTAATGAAAAACTGTTTTTT. Translated, it gives CASSPSGTGANEKLFF. The rearrangement links TRBV28 to TRBJ1-4; 10 positions agree with TRBD1. The CDR3 loop spans 16 amino acids. Losses at the gene ends were 5 bases for V and 3 bases for J; bases not matched to a gene: 6. The germline V gene encodes CDR1 MDHEN and CDR2 SYDVKM. The full variable domain, with the rest looked up from reference TRBV28 and TRBJ1-4, is DVKVTQSSRYLVKRTGEKVFLECVQDMDHENMFWYRQDPGLGLRLIYFSYDVKMKEKGDIPEGYSVSREKKERFSLILESASTNQTSMYLCASSPSGTGANEKLFFGSGTQLSVL.

The J gene is TRBJ1-1, the V gene TRBV27, with D possibly being TRBD1 (6 bases). Between the trimmed V and J ends, which lost 5 bases and 2 bases, there was a span of 18 bases. Germline V CDR1 and CDR2: MNHEY, SMNVEV (reference sequence). The length of the CDR3 is 16 residues. The CDR3 reads CASSGLGGGGNTEAFF. In DNA form, the CDR3 reads TGTGCCAGCAGTGGTTTGGGGGGCGGAGGTAACACTGAAGCTTTCTTT.

The chain couples TRBV6-6 to TRBJ1-4; TRBD1 aligns across 7 bases. CDR3 length equals 15 residues. Germline lookup yields CDR1 MNHNY and CDR2 SVGAGI (reference sequence). Trimming at V came to 3 bases and at J to 7 bases, leaving 8 bases not matched to a gene. The CDR3 reads CASSYEGALGEKLFF. The CDR3 DNA is TGTGCCAGCAGTTATGAGGGGGCCCTGGGTGAAAAACTGTTTTTT.

This rearrangement joins TRBV5-1 to TRBJ2-7; 11 bases align to TRBD2. The CDR3 is 17 amino acids. CDR1 is SGHRS, CDR2 YFSETQ, per germline. Trimming cost V 1 base and J 0 bases; bases outside gene matches: 6. As DNA, the CDR3 is TGCGCCAGCAGCTTGATGGCTAGCGGGAGGAGCTCCTACGAGCAGTACTTC. Translated, it gives CASSLMASGRSSYEQYF. The variable domain in full, with the rest retrieved from reference TRBV5-1 and TRBJ2-7, is KAGVTQTPRYLIKTRGQQVTLSCSPISGHRSVSWYQQTPGQGLQFLFEYFSETQRNKGNFPGRFSGRQFSNSRSEMNVSTLELGDSALYLCASSLMASGRSSYEQYFGPGTRLTVT.

The rearrangement links TRBV5-1 to TRBJ1-1; D gene ambiguous. The CDR3 covers 14 residues. In germline, CDR1 is SGHRS, CDR2 YFSETQ. V was shortened by 3 bases and J by 4 bases, with 13 bases between the two germline ends. The CDR3 loop is CASSSTLTGTEAFF. DNA for the CDR3: TGCGCCAGCAGCTCTACCCTGACGGGCACTGAAGCTTTCTTT.

V gene TRBV19 combines with J gene TRBJ2-1; D unclear. Per the germline V gene, CDR1 is LNHDA and CDR2 is SQIVND (reference sequence). The CDR3 sequence is 17 residues long. Trimming cost V 0 bases and J 0 bases, with 12 bases left between them. The CDR3 loop is CASSIDSEVSSYNEQFF. The CDR3 DNA reads as TGTGCCAGTAGTATAGACAGTGAGGTTAGCTCCTACAATGAGCAGTTCTTC.

The V gene is TRBV6-4, the J gene TRBJ2-7, with D perhaps matching TRBD1 (6 bases). Germline V gene data show CDR1 as MRHNA and CDR2 as SNTAGT. V gave up 5 bases and J gave up 4 bases, with 18 bases separating them. This CDR3 contains 15 residues. The CDR3, as DNA: TGTGCCAGCAGTACCAGGGGACCCGAATATTACGAGCAGTACTTC. Its translation is CASSTRGPEYYEQYF.

The CDR3 protein is CASKQYYTDTQYF. The DNA for the CDR3 is TGTGCCAGCAAGCAGTACTACACAGATACGCAGTATTTT. This chain joins TRBV27 and TRBJ2-3; D is unresolved. Trimming took 7 bases from V and 2 from J, leaving 10 bases between them. The CDR3 is 13 amino acids. Per the germline V gene, CDR1 is MNHEY and CDR2 is SMNVEV (reference sequence).

Comment on this clone: Other DNA sequences in this specimen translate into the identical CDR3. This chain uses TRBV19 with TRBJ1-5, with D uncertain. CDR3 size: 12 residues. Per germline, CDR1 LNHDA and CDR2 SQIVND (reference sequence). V shed 1 base and J shed 5 bases, with 3 bases lying between them. The CDR3 loop is CASSIGDQPQHF. CDR3 sequence (DNA): TGTGCCAGTAGTATAGGGGATCAGCCCCAGCATTTT.

This clone was detected once. This sequence joins TRBV7-9 and TRBJ2-7; 8 nucleotides agree with TRBD2. The V segment lost 5 bases and the J segment 3 bases; nucleotides outside the gene matches: 6. The CDR3 runs to 14 residues. Germline CDR1 reads SEHNR; CDR2 reads FQNEAQ (reference sequence). The chain's CDR3 is CASSPLAGIYEQYF. CDR3 coding DNA: TGTGCCAGCAGCCCCTTAGCGGGGATCTACGAGCAGTACTTC.